These 25 T cell receptor beta chains were all obtained from the same sample, sequenced in a study of T cell therapy after organ transplantation. No cognate antigen is known for these TCRs. Documented time point: 20-29 weeks after completion of therapy. Using immunoSEQ multiplex PCR, the repertoire was profiled, and TCRdb retains in-frame clones only, with some absent. The sample has 20,000 or so clones, roughly 84% seen once. Material: CD8+ T cells from blood, obtained after autologous CMV-specific T cell therapy. The receptor set was obtained from a human patient who had received a solid organ transplant and had CMV disease. The graft donor may be the source of some T cells.

The V and J genes are TRBV5-4 and TRBJ2-7; D is unclear. Germline lookup yields CDR1 SGHNT and CDR2 YYREEE (reference sequence). This CDR3 is built from 13 residues. V was shortened by 4 bases and J by 2 bases, with 10 bases between the two germline ends. The CDR3 loop reads CASSIVGTYEQYF. DNA for the CDR3: TGTGCCAGCAGCATCGTAGGGACCTACGAGCAGTACTTC.

This CDR3 reads CASSLGRSKETQYF. The CDR3, as DNA: TGTGCCAGCAGCTTGGGCCGCTCCAAAGAGACCCAGTACTTC. V is TRBV5-6 and J is TRBJ2-5, with D hard to call. The CDR3 contains 14 residues. Germline CDR1 and CDR2: SGHDT and YYEEEE. V lost 0 bases and J lost 3, with 9 bases in between. Full variable domain (rest looked up from reference TRBV5-6 and TRBJ2-5): DAGVTQSPTHLIKTRGQQVTLRCSPKSGHDTVSWYQQALGQGPQFIFQYYEEEERQRGNFPDRFSGHQFPNYSSELNVNALLLGDSALYLCASSLGRSKETQYFGPGTRLLVL.

The V gene is TRBV6-6, the J gene TRBJ2-7, with 10 bases matching TRBD2. The CDR3 runs 14 residues. In germline, CDR1 is MNHNY, CDR2 SVGAGI (reference sequence). Trimming at V came to 5 bases and at J to 5 bases, leaving 6 bases not matched to a gene. The CDR3 loop reads CASSASGSPNEQYF. The CDR3 DNA reads TGTGCCAGCAGTGCTAGCGGGAGTCCAAACGAGCAGTACTTC.

Comment on this clone: At one end the junction does not follow the germline gene, possibly because of a read error. The chain joins TRBV28 to TRBJ2-7; possibly TRBD2 for D (6 bases). The CDR3 length is 11 residues. From germline, CDR1 is MDHEN and CDR2 SYDVKM. The CDR3 sequence is CASSYGGTAHF. CDR3 sequence (DNA): TGTGCCAGCAGTTATGGAGGGACGGCGCACTTC.

This clone has a handful of counts. This chain connects TRBV19 to TRBJ1-1; possibly TRBD1 for D (6 bases). Trimming cost V 6 bases and J 5 bases, with 13 bases left between them. Germline V lookup: CDR1 LNHDA, CDR2 SQIVND (reference sequence). The length of the CDR3 is 13 residues. The chain's CDR3 is CASRIQGITEAFF. The CDR3 nucleotides are TGTGCCAGTAGAATACAGGGTATAACTGAAGCTTTCTTT.

The chain couples TRBV5-1 to TRBJ2-1; 8 bases fit TRBD2. Germline assignment: CDR1 SGHRS and CDR2 YFSETQ. The CDR3 is 16 amino acids. J lost 0 bases, V lost 0 bases, and 2 bases had no gene match. CDR3 DNA sequence: TGCGCCAGCAGCTTGGGGCTAGCGGGCTCCTACAATGAGCAGTTCTTC. Amino acids: CASSLGLAGSYNEQFF.

This rearrangement joins TRBV28 to TRBJ2-7; D is possibly TRBD1 (5 bases). CDR3 size: 19 residues. Trimming pared 1 base from V and 0 bases from J, leaving 22 bases between. Germline V lookup: CDR1 MDHEN, CDR2 SYDVKM. CDR3 amino acids: CASSLSSPFLAGFSYEQYF. The CDR3 coding sequence is TGTGCCAGCAGTTTATCGTCCCCATTTTTAGCAGGGTTCTCCTACGAGCAGTACTTC.

The chain uses TRBV15 and TRBJ1-5; TRBD1 agrees at 7 bases. The CDR3 length is 14 residues. V gave up 5 bases and J gave up 3 bases; unmatched junction bases: 4. Germline V CDR1 and CDR2: LNHNV, YYDKDF (reference sequence). CDR3 sequence reads: CATSGQVTNQPQHF. In DNA, the CDR3 is TGTGCCACCAGCGGACAGGTTACCAATCAGCCCCAGCATTTT. Variable domain in full (rest from reference TRBV15 and TRBJ1-5): DAMVIQNPRYQVTQFGKPVTLSCSQTLNHNVMYWYQQKSSQAPKLLFHYYDKDFNNEADTPDNFQSRRPNTSFCFLDIRSPGLGDTAMYLCATSGQVTNQPQHFGDGTRLSIL.

The chain combines TRBV11-3 with TRBJ2-3; 9 nucleotides match TRBD2. Germline V CDR1 and CDR2: SGHNT, YENEEA. CDR3 length: 17 residues. Trimming cost V 5 bases and J 0 bases; bases outside gene matches: 9. The DNA of the CDR3 is TGTGCCAGCAGCCCACGACTAGCGGCCCCTAGCACAGATACGCAGTATTTT. Protein sequence: CASSPRLAAPSTDTQYF.

The chain has TRBV7-8 and TRBJ2-2; TRBD2 aligns across 16 bases. The germline gives CDR1 SGHVS, CDR2 FQNEAQ. This CDR3 spans 18 amino acids. The J segment lost 5 bases and the V segment lost 5 bases, leaving 8 bases of the junction unmatched. CDR3 residues: CASSPGLAGGPWTGELFF. In DNA, the CDR3 is TGTGCCAGCAGCCCGGGACTAGCGGGGGGGCCGTGGACCGGGGAGCTGTTTTTT.

This clone was detected only a few times. The gene calls are TRBV4-2 and TRBJ1-5; D call uncertain. Germline V gene sequence: CDR1 LGHNA, CDR2 YNFKEQ. V shed 0 bases and J shed 1 base, with 10 bases lying between them. The CDR3 length is 16 residues. CDR3 DNA: TGTGCCAGCAGCCAAGAAGTCCAGCCCAGCAATCAGCCCCAGCATTTT. Encoded protein: CASSQEVQPSNQPQHF.

The genes are TRBV7-8 and TRBJ1-5; D may be TRBD1 (6 bases). V was cut by 4 bases and J by 2 bases, with 15 bases left in between. CDR1 and CDR2 (germline): SGHVS, FQNEAQ. The CDR3 is 16 amino acids. In DNA form, the CDR3 reads TGTGCCAGCAGCTCGGTACAGGGATTGGGCAATCAGCCCCAGCATTTT. Protein product: CASSSVQGLGNQPQHF.

This rearrangement joins TRBV19 to TRBJ1-5; the match to TRBD1 covers 8 bases. CDR3 length equals 15 residues. V was clipped by 3 bases and J by 3 bases; unmatched bases: 4. Germline V CDR1 and CDR2: LNHDA, SQIVND (reference sequence). The DNA for the CDR3 is TGTGCCAGTAGTATCGGACAGGGCAACAATCAGCCCCAGCATTTT. Protein product: CASSIGQGNNQPQHF. The full variable domain, rest sourced from reference TRBV19 and TRBJ1-5, is DGGITQSPKYLFRKEGQNVTLSCEQNLNHDAMYWYRQDPGQGLRLIYYSQIVNDFQKGDIAEGYSVSREKKESFPLTVTSAQKNPTAFYLCASSIGQGNNQPQHFGDGTRLSIL.

V gene TRBV4-1 combines with J gene TRBJ2-1, with TRBD2 as a possible D gene (6 bases). CDR1 is MGHRA and CDR2 is YSYEKL in the germline V gene. Trimming removed 1 base at V and 6 bases at J, with 10 bases between. CDR3 length: 14 residues. CDR3 protein: CASSQVSGVNEQFF. DNA of the CDR3: TGCGCCAGCAGCCAAGTTTCGGGGGTCAATGAGCAGTTCTTC.

The CDR3 sequence: CASRLTGGETEAFF. In nucleotides, the CDR3 is TGTGCCAGCAGATTAACAGGGGGCGAGACTGAAGCTTTCTTT. This sequence joins TRBV27 and TRBJ1-1; TRBD1 matches at 9 bases. V gave up 6 bases and J gave up 5 bases; unmatched junction bases: 7. CDR1 and CDR2 from the germline V gene are MNHEY and SMNVEV (reference sequence). The CDR3 covers 14 residues.

This clone was picked up a small number of times. The chain is built from TRBV6-5 and TRBJ2-7; a possible D gene is TRBD1 (6 bases). V lost 6 bases and J 5 bases, leaving 17 bases between the germline ends. The CDR3 is made up of 14 amino acids. Germline V lookup: CDR1 MNHEY, CDR2 SVGAGI. The CDR3 region is CASSLKQGWNEQYF. CDR3 sequence (DNA): TGTGCCAGCAGCCTAAAACAGGGTTGGAACGAGCAGTACTTC.

V gene TRBV2 combines with J gene TRBJ1-2; D gene uncertain. Trimming removed 6 bases from V and 1 base from J, with 3 bases in between. The CDR3 loop spans 11 amino acids. CDR1 and CDR2 (germline): SNHLY, FYNNEI. The DNA of the CDR3 is TGTGCCAGCAGGGGTAACTATGGCTACACCTTC. Amino acid sequence: CASRGNYGYTF.

The genes are TRBV23-1 and TRBJ2-5; 7 bases line up with TRBD2. TRBV23-1 counts as an open reading frame of uncertain function. The CDR3 runs 15 residues. With V trimmed by 4 bases and J by 5 bases, 10 bases remained unmatched. CDR3 sequence reads: CASSPRTSKVETQYF. For the CDR3, the DNA is TGCGCCAGCAGTCCCCGGACTAGTAAGGTTGAGACCCAGTACTTC.

V and J are TRBV4-2 and TRBJ2-2; D perhaps matches TRBD2 (5 bases). Germline assignment: CDR1 LGHNA and CDR2 YNFKEQ. This CDR3 is built from 15 residues. V was cut by 4 bases and J by 1 base, with 10 bases left in between. CDR3 region: CASSPLEENTGELFF. In nucleotides, the CDR3 is TGTGCCAGCAGCCCTTTGGAGGAGAACACCGGGGAGCTGTTTTTT.

The rearrangement uses TRBV19 and TRBJ1-1; 7 bases are shared with TRBD1. Per the germline V gene, CDR1 is LNHDA and CDR2 is SQIVND (reference sequence). V shed 5 bases and J 8 bases; nucleotides not matched to a gene: 5. The CDR3 totals 12 residues. CDR3 nucleotides: TGTGCCAGTAGTTTTGGGACAGTCGAAGCTTTCTTT. Its protein is CASSFGTVEAFF. Full variable domain (missing parts from reference TRBV19 and TRBJ1-1): DGGITQSPKYLFRKEGQNVTLSCEQNLNHDAMYWYRQDPGQGLRLIYYSQIVNDFQKGDIAEGYSVSREKKESFPLTVTSAQKNPTAFYLCASSFGTVEAFFGQGTRLTVV.

The gene calls are TRBV6-5 and TRBJ1-2, with no clear D. Germline loops: CDR1 MNHEY, CDR2 SVGAGI. Trimming removed 0 bases at V and 4 bases at J, with 6 bases between. The CDR3 consists of 13 residues. CDR3 sequence: CASSYSTLYGYTF. CDR3 bases: TGTGCCAGCAGTTACTCGACCCTCTATGGCTACACCTTC.

This clone came up a few times. The CDR3 spells CASSSRGSYNSPLHF. The CDR3 DNA follows: TGTGCCAGCAGTTCGAGAGGCTCCTATAATTCACCCCTCCACTTT. V and J are TRBV27 and TRBJ1-6; D is undetermined. Per germline, CDR1 MNHEY and CDR2 SMNVEV (reference sequence). Trimming shortened V by 4 bases and J by 0 bases, and 7 bases separated the two germline ends. CDR3 size: 15 residues.

As to this clone: One end of the junction fails to match germline, which may point to a read error. The chain combines TRBV6-5 with TRBJ1-5; D is unclear. Germline assignment: CDR1 MNHEY and CDR2 SVGAGI. CDR3 size: 14 residues. The CDR3 loop is CAGSPGGGNQPQHF. In DNA, the CDR3 is TGTGCCGGCAGTCCTGGAGGAGGCAATCAGCCCCAGCATTTT.

V and J are TRBV9 and TRBJ2-7; a weak D match, TRBD1 (5 bases). The CDR3 contains 12 residues. Trimming stripped 8 bases from V and 2 bases from J, with 11 bases between. Germline V gene lookup returns CDR1 SGDLS and CDR2 YYNGEE. The CDR3 region is CASGAGAYEQYF. The CDR3 region has the DNA TGTGCCAGTGGGGCTGGAGCCTACGAGCAGTACTTC.

The table lists this clone with a count of one. Relative to the germline gene, one junction end is altered; a read error may explain this. The chain employs TRBV7-8 and TRBJ1-4; D ambiguous. Germline lookup yields CDR1 SGHVS and CDR2 FQNEAQ. The CDR3 runs to 13 residues. DNA of the CDR3: TGTGCCAGCAGCTTAGTTGGGGAGGAAAAACTGCTTTTT. Its translation: CASSLVGEEKLLF.